These 21 T cell receptor beta chains were all obtained from the same sample, sequenced in a study of shared clonotypes between healthy human individuals. The data were produced by immunoSEQ multiplex PCR, yet TCRdb's version contains in-frame clones alone and is incomplete. This table holds 1.4 million or so clones, approximately 98.5% found once. The sequencing sample was made of naive CD4+ T cells sorted from blood. Subset given: CD45RA+ positively selected. These receptors were collected from a man aged 30 to 45 in good health.

The chain has TRBV6-5 and TRBJ1-1, with D unresolved. The CDR3 contains 13 residues. Germline lookup yields CDR1 MNHEY and CDR2 SVGAGI. The V gene lost 10 bases and the J gene lost 5 bases, with 17 bases spanning the gap. The CDR3 DNA reads TGTGCCACTGGTCGGTCGGTGGGAACTGAAGCTTTCTTT. It is translated as CATGRSVGTEAFF.

As concerns this clone: Other DNA sequences of this sample code for an identical CDR3. This chain links TRBV29-1 with TRBJ2-7, with TRBD2 as a possible D gene (6 bases). The CDR3 runs 13 residues. CDR1 and CDR2 (germline): SQVTM, ANQGSEA. V shed 7 bases and J shed 3 bases, with 16 bases lying between them. The CDR3 DNA reads as TGCAGCGCTGTAAGCAGGGAGGACTACGAGCAGTACTTC. It yields the protein CSAVSREDYEQYF.

The V gene is TRBV5-1, the J gene TRBJ2-2, with 7 bases matching TRBD2. V was pared by 4 bases and J by 1 base, with 4 bases of the junction left unmatched. The length of the CDR3 is 15 residues. Germline loops: CDR1 SGHRS, CDR2 YFSETQ. The CDR3 coding sequence is TGCGCCAGCAGCCGGGGGGACGTGAACACCGGGGAGCTGTTTTTT. Its protein is CASSRGDVNTGELFF.

The rearrangement uses TRBV6-1 and TRBJ1-1, with 9 bases fitting TRBD1. CDR1 is MNHNS and CDR2 is SASEGT in the germline V gene. The CDR3 covers 13 residues. V shed 10 bases, J shed 11 bases, and the junction held 14 bases outside the gene matches. As DNA, the CDR3 is TGTGCCATACGTCCCGGGACAGGGTTCGGGGCTTTCTTT. As protein: CAIRPGTGFGAFF.

The chain is built from TRBV10-3 and TRBJ1-1; D gene uncertain. This CDR3 has 12 residues. The V end lost 11 bases, the J end lost 3 bases, and 13 bases lay between the germline ends. The germline V gene has CDR1 ENHRY and CDR2 SYGVKD. CDR3 sequence (DNA): TGTGCCGCCAGGAACGATTACACTGAAGCTTTCTTT. This translates into CAARNDYTEAFF.

The chain combines TRBV19 with TRBJ2-3, with 14 bases fitting TRBD2. Trimming took 5 bases from V and 5 from J; bases not matched to a gene: 9. Germline loops: CDR1 LNHDA, CDR2 SQIVND (reference sequence). The CDR3 is made up of 17 amino acids. This chain's CDR3 is CASSFGLAGGFGDTQYF. CDR3 DNA: TGTGCCAGTAGTTTTGGACTAGCGGGAGGATTTGGAGATACGCAGTATTTT.

The chain combines TRBV5-1 with TRBJ2-7, with a possible D match to TRBD1 (5 bases). The CDR3 contains 17 residues. Between the trimmed V and J ends, which lost 0 bases and 5 bases, there was a span of 21 bases. The germline V gene encodes CDR1 SGHRS and CDR2 YFSETQ. CDR3 region: CASSLGLQARNRDEQYF. The CDR3 DNA sequence: TGCGCCAGCAGCTTGGGTTTACAGGCACGAAATAGGGACGAGCAGTACTTC.

This clone is a singleton in its sample. The chain has TRBV7-9 and TRBJ1-1; D gene uncertain. Germline CDR1 and CDR2: SEHNR and FQNEAQ (reference sequence). CDR3 length: 12 residues. Between the trimmed V and J ends, which lost 5 bases and 9 bases, there was a span of 13 bases. CDR3 protein: CASSAVLGQAFF. The DNA for the CDR3 is TGTGCCAGCAGCGCGGTGTTGGGTCAAGCTTTCTTT.

The gene calls are TRBV27 and TRBJ2-3, with D possibly TRBD1 on 6 matching bases. Between the trimmed V and J ends, which lost 6 bases and 5 bases, there was a span of 6 bases. The germline V gene has CDR1 MNHEY and CDR2 SMNVEV (reference sequence). CDR3 length: 11 amino acids. The CDR3, as DNA: TGTGCCAGCAGACAGGGAGATACGCAGTATTTT. Its protein product is CASRQGDTQYF.

This rearrangement joins TRBV19 to TRBJ1-1; TRBD1 matches 8 bases. This CDR3 is built from 13 residues. V was pared by 4 bases and J by 4 bases, with 2 bases of the junction left unmatched. CDR1 is LNHDA and CDR2 is SQIVND in the germline V gene (reference sequence). CDR3 sequence: CASSTGQGTEAFF. CDR3 coding DNA: TGTGCCAGTAGTACCGGACAGGGCACTGAAGCTTTCTTT. The full variable domain, its missing parts supplied by reference TRBV19 and TRBJ1-1, is DGGITQSPKYLFRKEGQNVTLSCEQNLNHDAMYWYRQDPGQGLRLIYYSQIVNDFQKGDIAEGYSVSREKKESFPLTVTSAQKNPTAFYLCASSTGQGTEAFFGQGTRLTVV.

This chain uses TRBV29-1 with TRBJ1-1; D uncertain. The V gene lost 4 bases and the J gene lost 1 base, with 19 bases spanning the gap. Germline CDR1 SQVTM, CDR2 ANQGSEA. The CDR3 totals 16 residues. CDR3 DNA: TGCAGCGTTGGGAAGGGTGGTGACAACCGGAACACTGAAGCTTTCTTT. Translating it yields CSVGKGGDNRNTEAFF.

The chain uses TRBV7-9 and TRBJ2-1; TRBD1 aligns across 7 bases. The germline CDR1 and CDR2 sequences are SEHNR and FQNEAQ (reference sequence). The CDR3 has 14 amino acids. V lost 1 base, J lost 9 bases, and 6 bases stayed unmatched. In DNA, the CDR3 is TGTGCCAGCAGCTTAGTAGGGACAGTAATTGAGCAGTTCTTC. It is translated as CASSLVGTVIEQFF.

This sequence joins TRBV5-5 and TRBJ2-5; 7 bases agree with TRBD2. Germline CDR1 and CDR2: SGHKS and YYEKEE (reference sequence). The CDR3 has 16 amino acids. The junction had 13 bases not matched to a gene; V was cut back by 4 bases and J by 4 bases. The CDR3 DNA is TGTGCCAGCAGCCGCCGGGGGGTTTACGATGGAGAGACCCAGTACTTC. It codes for CASSRRGVYDGETQYF.

The chain has TRBV5-1 and TRBJ1-1; weak D call: TRBD1 (6 bases). The length of the CDR3 is 13 residues. Germline-derived CDR1 and CDR2 are SGHRS and YFSETQ. Trimming took off 0 bases at V and 10 bases at J, with 13 bases between the two ends. The CDR3 DNA reads as TGCGCCAGCAGCTTGGTGGGGGGCGCGGGAGCTTTCTTT. Residues: CASSLVGGAGAFF. Drawing the rest from reference TRBV5-1 and TRBJ1-1, the complete variable domain is KAGVTQTPRYLIKTRGQQVTLSCSPISGHRSVSWYQQTPGQGLQFLFEYFSETQRNKGNFPGRFSGRQFSNSRSEMNVSTLELGDSALYLCASSLVGGAGAFFGQGTRLTVV.

The rearrangement links TRBV7-9 to TRBJ1-2, with 10 positions matching TRBD1. V shed 2 bases and J 13 bases; nucleotides not matched to a gene: 7. The germline V gene encodes CDR1 SEHNR and CDR2 FQNEAQ (reference sequence). The CDR3 covers 13 residues. The CDR3 nucleotides read TGTGCCAGCAGCTTAAAGGGACAGGGGAAGTTCACCTTC. Amino acid sequence: CASSLKGQGKFTF.

The chain joins TRBV7-8 to TRBJ2-5; D remains unclear. The CDR3 spans 14 residues. Germline values: CDR1 SGHVS, CDR2 FQNEAQ. Trimming pared 0 bases from V and 2 bases from J, leaving 7 bases between. CDR3 region: CASSLALGQETQYF. The CDR3, as DNA: TGTGCCAGCAGCTTAGCGCTGGGGCAAGAGACCCAGTACTTC.

V usage is TRBV5-1 and J usage is TRBJ2-7; D ambiguous. The germline V gene encodes CDR1 SGHRS and CDR2 YFSETQ. The CDR3 is 13 amino acids. V lost 0 bases and J lost 3, with 7 bases in between. The CDR3 spells CASSLAGVYEQYF. DNA of the CDR3: TGCGCCAGCAGCTTGGCCGGCGTCTACGAGCAGTACTTC. Complete variable domain (other parts from reference TRBV5-1 and TRBJ2-7): KAGVTQTPRYLIKTRGQQVTLSCSPISGHRSVSWYQQTPGQGLQFLFEYFSETQRNKGNFPGRFSGRQFSNSRSEMNVSTLELGDSALYLCASSLAGVYEQYFGPGTRLTVT.

V is TRBV28 and J is TRBJ2-5; D may be TRBD1 or TRBD2 (5 bases each). Trimming shortened V by 2 bases and J by 7 bases, and 17 bases separated the two germline ends. Germline CDR1 is MDHEN and CDR2 is SYDVKM. The length of the CDR3 is 15 residues. CDR3 DNA: TGTGCCAGCAGTTTAGGGGCAGGCCTGAGGGGGACCCAGTACTTC. It codes for CASSLGAGLRGTQYF.

The chain combines TRBV27 with TRBJ1-1; a possible D gene is TRBD1 (5 bases). Trimming left V 7 bases short and J 2 bases short, with 14 bases between. The CDR3 contains 14 residues. CDR1 is MNHEY and CDR2 is SMNVEV in the germline V gene (reference sequence). The CDR3 bases are TGTGCCAGCACCCCCGGCAGGGCAAACACTGAAGCTTTCTTT. It codes for CASTPGRANTEAFF.

This clone was observed a single time. The chain combines TRBV6-5 with TRBJ2-5; D uncertain. V was shortened by 6 bases and J by 6 bases, with 17 bases between the two germline ends. The CDR3 covers 14 residues. Germline V gene lookup returns CDR1 MNHEY and CDR2 SVGAGI. The CDR3 is CASSQSVVLKTQYF. CDR3 nucleotides: TGTGCCAGCAGCCAATCTGTAGTGCTGAAGACCCAGTACTTC.

The chain uses TRBV9 and TRBJ1-3; tentative D call: TRBD1 (6 bases). The CDR3 has 15 residues. Germline V gene sequence: CDR1 SGDLS, CDR2 YYNGEE. Deletions cut 2 bases from V and 0 bases from J, with 9 bases between. The CDR3 sequence: CASSVDRHSGNTIYF. CDR3 DNA sequence: TGTGCCAGCAGCGTTGACAGGCACTCTGGAAACACCATATATTTT.